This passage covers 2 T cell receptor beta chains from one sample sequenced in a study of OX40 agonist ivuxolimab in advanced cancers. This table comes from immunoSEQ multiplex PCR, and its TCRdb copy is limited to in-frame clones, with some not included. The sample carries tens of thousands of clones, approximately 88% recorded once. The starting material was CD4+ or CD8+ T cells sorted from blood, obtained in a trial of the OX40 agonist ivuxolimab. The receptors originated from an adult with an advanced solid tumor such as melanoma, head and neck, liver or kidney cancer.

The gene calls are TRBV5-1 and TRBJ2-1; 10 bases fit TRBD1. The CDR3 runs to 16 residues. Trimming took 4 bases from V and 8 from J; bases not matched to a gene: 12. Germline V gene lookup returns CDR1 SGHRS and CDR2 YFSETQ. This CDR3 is CASSTTGGAVIYEQFF. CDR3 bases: TGCGCCAGCAGCACGACAGGGGGCGCGGTTATATATGAGCAGTTCTTC. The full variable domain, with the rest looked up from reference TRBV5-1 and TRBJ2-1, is KAGVTQTPRYLIKTRGQQVTLSCSPISGHRSVSWYQQTPGQGLQFLFEYFSETQRNKGNFPGRFSGRQFSNSRSEMNVSTLELGDSALYLCASSTTGGAVIYEQFFGPGTRLTVL.

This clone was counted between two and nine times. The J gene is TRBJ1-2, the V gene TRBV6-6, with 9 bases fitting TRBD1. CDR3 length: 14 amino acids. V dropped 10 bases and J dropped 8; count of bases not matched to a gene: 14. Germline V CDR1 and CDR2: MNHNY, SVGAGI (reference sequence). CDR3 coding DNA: TGTGCCACATATGAAGTGGGACAGGGATTAGGCTACACCTTC. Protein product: CATYEVGQGLGYTF.